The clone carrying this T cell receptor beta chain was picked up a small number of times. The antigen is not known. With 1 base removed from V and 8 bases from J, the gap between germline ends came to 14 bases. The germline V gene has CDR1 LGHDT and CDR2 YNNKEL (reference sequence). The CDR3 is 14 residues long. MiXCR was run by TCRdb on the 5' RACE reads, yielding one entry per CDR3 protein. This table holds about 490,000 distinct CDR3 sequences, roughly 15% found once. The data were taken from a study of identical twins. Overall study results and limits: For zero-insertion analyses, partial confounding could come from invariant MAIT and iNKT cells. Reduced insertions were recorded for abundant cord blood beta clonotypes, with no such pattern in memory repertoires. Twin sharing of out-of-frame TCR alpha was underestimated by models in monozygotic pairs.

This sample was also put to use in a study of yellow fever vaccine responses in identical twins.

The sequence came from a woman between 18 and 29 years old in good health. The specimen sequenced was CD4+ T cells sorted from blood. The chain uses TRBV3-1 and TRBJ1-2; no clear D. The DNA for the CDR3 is TGTGCCAGCAGCCAAGTATCTGGGATCGGGGGCTACACCTTC. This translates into CASSQVSGIGGYTF.